The present entry profiles one T cell receptor beta chain with its context. Its specificity is not known. V was cut by 5 bases and J by 6 bases, with 8 bases left in between. The CDR3 has 13 residues. Per germline, CDR1 MGHRA and CDR2 YSYEKL. Only in-frame clones appear in the TCRdb table, and some are missing; sequencing was by immunoSEQ multiplex PCR. Counted here are more than 35,000 clones, around 85% occurring once; the ten biggest clones make up approximately 2.9%. These data come from a study of lymphopenia after photon versus proton radiotherapy. Regarding the study as a whole: Post-nadir TCR diversity decline inversely tracked overall survival among those who died. Better survival with proton therapy was suggested as possible, not demonstrated. After the lymphocyte nadir, photon-treated repertoires showed oligoclonal expansion, especially of CD8+ Temra cells.

The genes are TRBV4-1 and TRBJ1-6; D gene ambiguous. The source is a man aged 50 to 60 with gastric cancer. Specimen: peripheral blood, collected from a patient treated with photon-based radiotherapy. The chain's CDR3 is CASSSLANSPLHF. The CDR3 DNA is TGCGCCAGCAGCTCGCTGGCTAATTCACCCCTCCACTTT.